Each of the 21 T cell receptor beta chains below was sequenced from the same sample in a study of control samples from healthy donors and cancer patients. Assay used: immunoSEQ multiplex PCR; TCRdb lists only in-frame clones, some missing. The sample holds some 130,000 clones, roughly 90% seen once. The sample taken for sequencing was blood. The receptors derive from a woman between 50 and 59 years old in good health.

There are a few counts of this clone. The V and J genes are TRBV4-2 and TRBJ2-3; D is uncertain. Germline CDR1 and CDR2: LGHNA and YNFKEQ. V lost 0 bases and J 2 bases, leaving 9 bases between the germline ends. This CDR3 spans 15 amino acids. The CDR3: CASSQDQLNTDTQYF. CDR3 nucleotide sequence: TGTGCCAGCAGCCAAGATCAACTGAACACAGATACGCAGTATTTT.

As for this clone: The sample has other DNA sequences that encode this CDR3 too. This chain links TRBV5-1 with TRBJ2-1; D is uncertain. Germline values: CDR1 SGHRS, CDR2 YFSETQ. This CDR3 is built from 12 residues. The V end was cut by 4 bases, the J end by 3 bases, with 5 bases between. CDR3 in DNA: TGCGCCAGCAGCCGAGACTACAATGAGCAGTTCTTC. Its translation is CASSRDYNEQFF.

This chain uses TRBV30 with TRBJ1-2; D is unclear. This CDR3 is built from 12 residues. V dropped 6 bases and J dropped 2 bases, with 10 bases sitting between them. In germline, CDR1 is GTSNPN, CDR2 SVGIG (reference sequence). The CDR3 protein is CACYNANYGYTF. The CDR3 DNA sequence: TGTGCCTGTTACAACGCAAACTATGGCTACACCTTC.

V and J are TRBV10-3 and TRBJ2-5; TRBD2 matches 12 bases. This CDR3 spans 16 amino acids. Germline assignment: CDR1 ENHRY and CDR2 SYGVKD. V was clipped by 4 bases and J by 0 bases; unmatched bases: 3. The CDR3 DNA reads as TGTGCCATCAGTGGACTAGCGGGGGCTCACCAAGAGACCCAGTACTTC. Translating gives CAISGLAGAHQETQYF.

The chain carries TRBV3-1 (or the pseudogene TRBV3-2) and TRBJ2-5; 12 positions agree with TRBD1. V trimming: 3 bases; J trimming: 2 bases; junction bases outside the gene matches: 4. The CDR3 is 16 residues long. Germline V gene lookup returns CDR1 LGHDT and CDR2 YNNKEL (reference sequence). This CDR3 is CASSHGTGGTQETQYF. DNA of the CDR3: TGTGCCAGCAGCCACGGGACAGGGGGCACGCAAGAGACCCAGTACTTC.

As to this clone: Other nucleotide sequences in the sample specify the same CDR3. The J gene is TRBJ1-5, the V gene TRBV6-1; D uncertain. Trimming cost V 3 bases and J 0 bases, with 3 bases left between them. The V gene's germline CDR1 is MNHNS and CDR2 SASEGT. This CDR3 is built from 13 residues. The CDR3 bases are TGTGCCAGCAGTGAGGTTAGCAATCAGCCCCAGCATTTT. Translated: CASSEVSNQPQHF.

The chain joins TRBV5-6 to TRBJ2-5, with no clear D. V lost 0 bases and J lost 2, with 8 bases in between. The CDR3 consists of 14 residues. Germline loops: CDR1 SGHDT, CDR2 YYEEEE. This CDR3 is CASSLGQLQETQYF. CDR3 coding DNA: TGTGCCAGCAGCTTGGGGCAGCTACAAGAGACCCAGTACTTC.

V gene TRBV11-2 combines with J gene TRBJ2-6; 9 positions agree with TRBD1. The CDR3 contains 17 residues. From germline, CDR1 is SGHAT and CDR2 FQNNGV. Trimming at V came to 5 bases and at J to 1 base, leaving 6 bases not matched to a gene. The CDR3 here is CASSPGQGPSGANVLTF. The CDR3 coding sequence is TGTGCCAGCAGCCCGGGACAGGGTCCGTCTGGGGCCAACGTCCTGACTTTC.

The CDR3 is CASSNILDRGYGYTF. For the CDR3, the DNA is TGTGCCAGCAGCAATATCCTGGACAGGGGCTATGGCTACACCTTC. This chain links TRBV28 with TRBJ1-2; 9 bases are shared with TRBD1. V shed 6 bases and J 4 bases; nucleotides not matched to a gene: 9. Germline-derived CDR1 and CDR2 are MDHEN and SYDVKM. This CDR3 has 15 residues.

CDR3 nucleotides: TGTGCCACCAGCAGAGACGGAAACAATGAGCAGTTCTTC. Translated: CATSRDGNNEQFF. This chain joins TRBV15 and TRBJ2-1; D not certain. Trimming pared 0 bases from V and 5 bases from J, leaving 5 bases between. The germline V gene has CDR1 LNHNV and CDR2 YYDKDF (reference sequence). CDR3 length: 13 amino acids.

A note on this clone: The DNA is omitted, as the CDR3 cannot be located on it reliably, and the CDR3 follows TCRdb's listing. V gene TRBV12-1 combines with J gene TRBJ1-5. TRBV12-1 is assigned pseudogene status. The CDR3 is 16 residues long, ends included. The chain's CDR3 is CASSFAFGVGNQPQHF.

The chain joins TRBV7-9 to TRBJ2-5; maybe TRBD1 (5 bases). Germline-derived CDR1 and CDR2 are SEHNR and FQNEAQ (reference sequence). The CDR3 is 16 residues long. The V and J ends lost 3 bases and 2 bases respectively, with 16 bases between them. CDR3 sequence (DNA): TGTGCCAGCAGCTTGGACACACAGGAGAAACAAGAGACCCAGTACTTC. Translated, it gives CASSLDTQEKQETQYF.

The rearrangement joins TRBV15 to TRBJ1-5; D remains unclear. The V gene's germline CDR1 is LNHNV and CDR2 YYDKDF (reference sequence). The V and J ends lost 5 bases and 3 bases respectively, with 14 bases between them. CDR3 length: 15 residues. CDR3 nucleotides: TGTGCCACCAGCGAGGACCTAGGAGACAATCAGCCCCAGCATTTT. Translated, it gives CATSEDLGDNQPQHF.

This clone was counted a single time. The chain links TRBV11-2 to TRBJ2-5; TRBD2 agrees at 9 bases. J gave up 2 bases and V 2 bases, and 3 bases lay outside the gene matches. The CDR3 loop spans 15 amino acids. Germline CDR1 reads SGHAT; CDR2 reads FQNNGV. The chain's CDR3 is CASSLRLAEQETQYF. In nucleotides, the CDR3 is TGTGCCAGCAGCTTAAGACTAGCGGAACAAGAGACCCAGTACTTC.

This clone was detected a few times. V usage is TRBV27 and J usage is TRBJ2-7; possible D gene TRBD1, 6 bases. Trimming cost V 2 bases and J 3 bases, with 8 bases left between them. The CDR3 totals 13 residues. Germline CDR1 reads MNHEY; CDR2 reads SMNVEV (reference sequence). As DNA, the CDR3 is TGTGCCAGCAGTTTAGGGACACTCTACGAGCAGTACTTC. Amino acid sequence: CASSLGTLYEQYF.

The V and J genes are TRBV2 and TRBJ2-1, with D perhaps matching TRBD2 (5 bases). Trimming took off 0 bases at V and 8 bases at J, with 11 bases between the two ends. The CDR3 loop spans 14 amino acids. Per germline, CDR1 SNHLY and CDR2 FYNNEI. The CDR3, as DNA: TGTGCCAGCAGTGAAGCTTTGGCGGGTTATGAGCAGTTCTTC. Residues: CASSEALAGYEQFF.

This chain uses TRBV5-1 with TRBJ1-1; D ambiguous. The length of the CDR3 is 13 residues. V was trimmed by 1 base and J by 4 bases, leaving 8 bases between them. Germline V gene lookup returns CDR1 SGHRS and CDR2 YFSETQ. The CDR3 is CASSLQLGTEAFF. For the CDR3, the DNA is TGCGCCAGCAGCTTGCAATTAGGCACTGAAGCTTTCTTT.

V gene TRBV30 combines with J gene TRBJ1-2; 7 nucleotides line up with TRBD1. The germline CDR1 and CDR2 sequences are GTSNPN and SVGIG (reference sequence). Unmatched junction bases numbered 8, after V lost 2 bases and J lost 5 bases. This CDR3 is 14 amino acids long. The CDR3 is CAWSSRDSRYGYTF. The CDR3 DNA follows: TGTGCCTGGAGTAGTAGGGACAGTCGGTATGGCTACACCTTC.

The chain joins TRBV3-1 (or the pseudogene TRBV3-2) to TRBJ2-1; 10 bases match TRBD2. With V trimmed by 7 bases and J by 10 bases, 4 bases remained unmatched. The germline CDR1 and CDR2 sequences are LGHDT and YNNKEL (reference sequence). The CDR3 totals 12 residues. The CDR3 nucleotides are TGTGCCAGCACTAGCGGGAGAGGCGAGCAGTTCTTC. It yields the protein CASTSGRGEQFF.

The V gene is TRBV28, the J gene TRBJ1-2; 7 bases line up with TRBD1. In germline, CDR1 is MDHEN, CDR2 SYDVKM. Germline trimming cut 3 bases from V and 7 bases from J; bases unmatched to any gene: 5. The CDR3 spans 13 residues. CDR3 in amino acids: CASSFRQGTGYTF. CDR3 nucleotides: TGTGCCAGCAGTTTCCGACAGGGAACTGGCTACACCTTC.

The V and J genes are TRBV15 and TRBJ2-7, with TRBD1 identical over 7 bases. CDR1 LNHNV and CDR2 YYDKDF come from the germline V gene (reference sequence). The CDR3 is made up of 14 amino acids. The ends lost 4 bases at V and 5 bases at J; junction bases unmatched: 8. The CDR3 region has the DNA TGTGCCACCAGCACCCGACAGACAGGGAACGAGCAGTACTTC. The encoded protein is CATSTRQTGNEQYF.